Listed below are T cell receptor beta chains from one sample, sequenced in a study of identical twins. TCRdb re-analysed the 5' RACE reads in MiXCR, keeping a single row per CDR3 protein. The table shows around 500,000 distinct CDR3 sequences, with about 14% occurring only once. The sample also formed part of further work on yellow fever vaccine responses in identical twins.

The sequencing sample was made of CD4+ T cells sorted from blood. The receptors were sampled from a woman aged 18-30 years in good health. The CDR3 runs from the conserved cysteine through the conserved F or W. The order of the fields is V gene, D gene, J gene, clone size, CDR3 DNA, CDR3 protein. D genes are given only for firm matches. Size tells how often a clone was seen (once, few, many) or the class of an expanded clone, and some rows leave it out.

>TRBV5-5|.|TRBJ2-5|.
TGTGCCAGCAGCTTGGAACGCTTCCAAGAGACCCAGTACTTC
CASSLERFQETQYF
>TRBV7-9|TRBD2|TRBJ2-5|.
TGTGCCAGCGGTATAGCGGGGGGGACGGAGACCCAGTACTTC
CASGIAGGTETQYF
>TRBV24-1|.|TRBJ2-4|many
TGTGCCACCAGTGATTTGTCTGAAATCTACTTC
CATSDLSEIYF
>TRBV4-3|.|TRBJ2-1|many
TGCGCCAGCAGCCTTCACAATGAGCAGTTCTTC
CASSLHNEQFF
>TRBV21-1|.|TRBJ2-7|few
TGTGCCAGCAGTTTACGCTTCGACAGGGGAAACGAGCAGTACTTC
CASSLRFDRGNEQYF
>TRBV6-2/TRBV6-3|TRBD1|TRBJ2-7|few
TGTGCCAGCAGGGCCCGGGACAGAGTCTACGAGCAGTACTTC
CASRARDRVYEQYF
>TRBV20-1|TRBD2|TRBJ2-7|.
TGCTGTGCTACAGTGGCTAGCGGGAGAGTAGTATCCTACGAGCAGTACTTC
CCATVASGRVVSYEQYF
>TRBV7-8|.|TRBJ2-7|.
TGTGCCAGCAGCTCCTTCAGGGTGGGCGAGCAGTACTTC
CASSSFRVGEQYF
>TRBV6-1|TRBD1|TRBJ2-3|.
TGTGCCAGCAGGACCGGGACAGCCGGACCTGATACGCAGTATTTT
CASRTGTAGPDTQYF
>TRBV29-1|TRBD1|TRBJ2-5|few
TGCAGCGTTCGAGACAGGGTGAGGGAGACCCAGTACTTC
CSVRDRVRETQYF
>TRBV6-4|.|TRBJ2-5|.
TGTGCCAGCAGTGACTCGGGTCTAGCCGGTGAGACCCAGTACTTC
CASSDSGLAGETQYF
>TRBV7-9|.|TRBJ2-2|many
TGTGCCAGCAGATTAAACGGGAGAAACACCGGGGAGCTGTTTTTT
CASRLNGRNTGELFF
>TRBV30|TRBD1|TRBJ2-7|.
TGTGCCTGGGAAGACAGGGGAAACCACGAGCAGTACTTC
CAWEDRGNHEQYF
>TRBV29-1|.|TRBJ2-5|many
TGCAGCGTTGATGTCCAGGGTTGGAAGACCCAGTACTTC
CSVDVQGWKTQYF
>TRBV9|.|TRBJ2-3|.
TGTGCCAGCAGCGTAGTGGGCTCCTCTAGCACAGATACGCAGTATTTT
CASSVVGSSSTDTQYF
>TRBV20-1|.|TRBJ2-1|.
TGCAGTGCTAGAGATTTGACCTCCCCCAACAATGAGCAGTTCTTC
CSARDLTSPNNEQFF
>TRBV7-2|TRBD1|TRBJ2-1|many
TGTGCCAGCAGCTCGAAGACAGGGGTAGAGCTCGGTGAGCAGTTCTTC
CASSSKTGVELGEQFF
>TRBV30|TRBD2|TRBJ2-1|few
TGTGCCTGGAGTCCCAACCGGGGGGGGGTGAAGTTCTTC
CAWSPNRGGVKFF
>TRBV2|.|TRBJ2-2|few
TGTGCCAGCAGTCCTGGGACCTATGGCGGGGAGCTGTTTTTT
CASSPGTYGGELFF
>TRBV28|.|TRBJ2-3|few
TGTGCCAGCAGTTTATCTCGTCTAGCGTCGGGTGCAGATACGCAGTATTTT
CASSLSRLASGADTQYF
>TRBV3-1|.|TRBJ2-7|.
TGTGCCAGCAGCCAAGCCCCAGGCTCCTACGAGCAGTACTTC
CASSQAPGSYEQYF
>TRBV5-1|.|TRBJ1-5|many
TGCGCCAGCAGCTTGGGTCAGGAAAATCAGCCCCAGCATTTT
CASSLGQENQPQHF
>TRBV7-3|.|TRBJ2-5|.
TGTGCCAGCAGCCCTGGGGGGCCAGGGGCCCAGTACTTC
CASSPGGPGAQYF
>TRBV24-1|TRBD2|TRBJ2-5|few
TGTGCCACCAGTTCCACTAGCGGGAGGGCCGGAGAGACCCAGTACTTC
CATSSTSGRAGETQYF
>TRBV15|TRBD1|TRBJ2-5|.
TGTGCCACCAGCCGAGGGGGCAACCAAGAGACCCAGTACTTC
CATSRGGNQETQYF
>TRBV12-3/TRBV12-4|.|TRBJ2-1|few
TGTGCCAGCGCCTGGGGGCGGTACAATGAGCAGTTCTTC
CASAWGRYNEQFF